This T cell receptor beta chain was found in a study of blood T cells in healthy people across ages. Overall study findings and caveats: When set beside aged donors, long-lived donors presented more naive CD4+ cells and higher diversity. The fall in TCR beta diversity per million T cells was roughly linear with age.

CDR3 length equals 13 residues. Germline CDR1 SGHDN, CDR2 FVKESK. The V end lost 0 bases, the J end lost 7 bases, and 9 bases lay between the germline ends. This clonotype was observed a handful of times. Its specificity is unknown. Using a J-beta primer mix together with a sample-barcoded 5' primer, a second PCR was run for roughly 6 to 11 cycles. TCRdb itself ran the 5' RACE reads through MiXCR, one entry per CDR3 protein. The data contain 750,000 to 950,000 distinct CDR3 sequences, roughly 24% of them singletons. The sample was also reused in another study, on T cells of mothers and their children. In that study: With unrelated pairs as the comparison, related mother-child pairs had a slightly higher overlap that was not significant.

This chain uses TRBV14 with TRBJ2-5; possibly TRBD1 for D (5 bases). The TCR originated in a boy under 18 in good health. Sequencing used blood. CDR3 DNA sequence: TGTGCCAGCAGCCAAGACTGGCAGGGGACCCAGTACTTC. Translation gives CASSQDWQGTQYF. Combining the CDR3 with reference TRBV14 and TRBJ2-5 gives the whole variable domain EAGVTQFPSHSVIEKGQTVTLRCDPISGHDNLYWYRRVMGKEIKFLLHFVKESKQDESGMPNNRFLAERTGGTYSTLKVQPAELEDSGVYFCASSQDWQGTQYFGPGTRLLVL.